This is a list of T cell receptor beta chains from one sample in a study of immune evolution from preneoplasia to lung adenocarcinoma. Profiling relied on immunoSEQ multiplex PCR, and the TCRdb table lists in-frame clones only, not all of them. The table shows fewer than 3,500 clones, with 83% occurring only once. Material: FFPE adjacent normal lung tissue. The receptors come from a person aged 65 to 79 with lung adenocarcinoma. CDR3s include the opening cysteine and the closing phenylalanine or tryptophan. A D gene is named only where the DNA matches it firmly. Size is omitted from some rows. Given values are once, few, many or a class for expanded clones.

CAISGGQGQPQHF	TGTGCCATCAGTGGCGGACAGGGACAGCCCCAGCATTTT	-	TRBJ1-5	TRBV10-3	TRBD1
CASSYDSGDNQPQHF	TGTGCCAGCAGTTACGACAGTGGGGACAATCAGCCCCAGCATTTT	-	TRBJ1-5	TRBV6-5	-
CSAGVGEQFF	TGCAGTGCGGGTGTCGGTGAGCAGTTCTTC	once	TRBJ2-1	TRBV20-1	-
CASSKGAGGSMNTEAFF	TGTGCCAGCAGCAAGGGGGCGGGAGGCTCTATGAACACTGAAGCTTTCTTT	-	TRBJ1-1	TRBV7-6	TRBD1
CASSSPSREETQYF	TGTGCCAGCAGTTCTCCCAGCAGAGAAGAGACCCAGTACTTC	few	TRBJ2-5	TRBV27	-
CASSLTGAPNEKLFF	TGTGCCAGCAGCTTAACAGGGGCCCCTAATGAAAAACTGTTTTTT	-	TRBJ1-4	TRBV7-8	TRBD1
CASSTRSNQPQHF	TGTGCCAGCAGTACCAGAAGCAATCAGCCCCAGCATTTT	-	TRBJ1-5	TRBV27	-
CATGKGDSYEQYF	TGTGCCACAGGAAAAGGGGACTCCTACGAGCAGTACTTC	-	TRBJ2-7	TRBV19	-
CASSVGTTDTQYF	TGCGCCAGCAGTGTGGGCACGACAGATACGCAGTATTTT	-	TRBJ2-3	TRBV10-1	-
CASSVKGQDEKLFF	TGCGCCAGCAGCGTAAAAGGGCAGGATGAAAAACTGTTTTTT	-	TRBJ1-4	TRBV5-1	-
CASTPWGGLNTEAFF	TGTGCCAGCACCCCCTGGGGGGGGTTGAACACTGAAGCTTTCTTT	-	TRBJ1-1	TRBV6-5	-
CASSAPGQGYGQYF	TGTGCCAGCAGCGCGCCGGGACAGGGTTACGGGCAGTACTTC	-	TRBJ2-7	TRBV7-9	TRBD1
CASSLAATFYEQYF	TGCGCCAGCAGCTTGGCGGCCACTTTTTACGAGCAGTACTTC	few	TRBJ2-7	TRBV5-1	-
CASSERPIRPGQGRYSNQPQHF	TGTGCCAGCAGTGAACGGCCAATCCGTCCGGGACAGGGCAGATATAGCAATCAGCCCCAGCATTTT	-	TRBJ1-5	TRBV6-1	TRBD1
CASSWRLTSTDTQYF	TGTGCCAGCAGTTGGAGACTGACTTCCACAGATACGCAGTATTTT	-	TRBJ2-3	TRBV27	-
CASRTGTYQETQYF	TGTGCCAGCAGGACAGGGACGTACCAAGAGACCCAGTACTTC	-	TRBJ2-5	TRBV27	TRBD1
CASSGARGLQIQYF	TGTGCCAGCAGTGGGGCTAGGGGATTACAAATTCAGTACTTC	-	TRBJ2-4	TRBV6-1	-
CASSRAGGSYEQYF	TGTGCCAGCAGCCGAGCGGGAGGCTCCTACGAGCAGTACTTC	few	TRBJ2-7	TRBV6-5	TRBD2
CASSLGGNPNQPQHF	TGTGCCAGCAGTTTGGGAGGGAATCCCAATCAGCCCCAGCATTTT	-	TRBJ1-5	TRBV11-2	-
CAWSVKDGSGEQYF	TGTGCCTGGAGTGTAAAGGATGGGTCCGGGGAGCAGTACTTT	-	TRBJ2-7	TRBV30	-
CASRLTGNTEAFF	TGTGCCAGCAGATTGACAGGGAACACTGAAGCTTTCTTT	-	TRBJ1-1	TRBV2	-
CASSSSRDRFTGELFF	TGTGCCAGCAGTTCCTCGAGGGACAGATTCACCGGGGAGCTGTTTTTT	-	TRBJ2-2	TRBV6-5	TRBD1
CASSEASGYQETQYF	TGTGCCAGCAGTGAAGCTTCGGGGTACCAAGAGACCCAGTACTTC	-	TRBJ2-5	TRBV2	-
CASSPYTDRGLGGYTF	TGCGCCAGCAGCCCGTATACGGACAGGGGGCTGGGCGGCTACACCTTC	-	TRBJ1-2	TRBV5-1	TRBD1
CASSLVIGVEQYF	TGTGCCAGCAGCTTAGTGATAGGGGTTGAGCAGTACTTC	-	TRBJ2-7	TRBV11-2	-
CASSEQGRAGNTIYF	TGTGCCAGCAGTGAACAGGGGAGAGCTGGAAACACCATATATTTT	-	TRBJ1-3	TRBV6-1	-
CSVGQAQETQYF	TGCAGCGTCGGCCAAGCACAAGAGACCCAGTACTTC	-	TRBJ2-5	TRBV29-1	-
CASSLIAQETQYF	TGTGCCAGCAGCTTAATAGCCCAAGAGACCCAGTACTTC	-	TRBJ2-5	TRBV7-3	-
CASSRGQPTTNEKLFF	TGTGCCAGCAGCCGAGGACAGCCCACAACTAATGAAAAACTGTTTTTT	-	TRBJ1-4	TRBV6-6	-
CASNPGAGEKLFF	TGTGCCAGCAACCCGGGGGCTGGTGAAAAACTGTTTTTT	-	TRBJ1-4	TRBV7-9	-
CASSKGGGNSPLHF	TGTGCCAGCAGCAAAGGGGGGGGAAATTCACCCCTCCACTTT	large	TRBJ1-6	TRBV9	-
CASSLNNEQFF	TGTGCCAGCAGCTTAAACAATGAGCAGTTCTTC	-	TRBJ2-1	TRBV7-6	-
CASSPKPGEQYF	TGTGCCAGCTCACCAAAGCCAGGCGAGCAGTACTTC	-	TRBJ2-7	TRBV18	-
CASSLVPGVGYTF	TGTGCCAGCAGCTTGGTGCCAGGGGTCGGCTACACCTTC	-	TRBJ1-2	TRBV5-5	-
CASSRGLGDQPQHF	TGTGCCAGTAGTAGGGGACTCGGGGATCAGCCCCAGCATTTT	-	TRBJ1-5	TRBV19	-
CAWTLAGRSYEQYF	TGTGCCTGGACGCTAGCGGGCCGTTCCTACGAGCAGTACTTC	-	TRBJ2-7	TRBV30	TRBD2
CASSLKVGEQYF	TGTGCCAGCAGCCTGAAGGTGGGGGAGCAGTACTTC	-	TRBJ2-7	TRBV7-2	-
CTSGVNTEAFF	TGCACCTCCGGGGTGAACACTGAAGCTTTCTTT	-	TRBJ1-1	TRBV29-1	-
CASSQPRAMGTEAFF	TGCGCCAGCAGCCAACCCCGGGCTATGGGCACTGAAGCTTTCTTT	-	TRBJ1-1	TRBV4-1	-
CASSEGDTGMAFF	TGTGCCAGCAGTGAAGGGGACACAGGGATGGCGTTCTTC	-	TRBJ2-1	TRBV2	-
CASSLEWGGGYTF	TGTGCCAGCAGCTTAGAATGGGGAGGTGGCTACACCTTC	-	TRBJ1-2	TRBV7-3	-
CAWSVVGTGKGQPQHF	TGTGCCTGGAGTGTAGTTGGGACAGGGAAGGGTCAGCCCCAGCATTTT	few	TRBJ1-5	TRBV30	TRBD1
CASSPTVGQLYGYTF	TGTGCCAGCAGCCCGACGGTGGGACAGCTCTATGGCTACACCTTC	-	TRBJ1-2	TRBV7-3	TRBD1
CASRPQGRDTEAFF	TGTGCCAGCCGACCACAGGGGAGGGACACTGAAGCTTTCTTT	-	TRBJ1-1	TRBV7-3	TRBD1
CASSHDGASGNTIYF	TGTGCCAGCAGCCACGACGGTGCCTCTGGAAACACCATATATTTT	-	TRBJ1-3	TRBV9	-